One sample yielded the 20 T cell receptor beta chains listed below, sequenced in a study of blood T cell repertoires in COVID-19. Only in-frame clones appear in the TCRdb table, and some are missing; sequencing was by immunoSEQ multiplex PCR. The sample yields 140,000 to 150,000 clones, roughly 80% seen once. The sequenced sample was peripheral blood. The receptors stem from a man aged 65-85 years who had recovered from COVID-19.

This clone was found many times. The chain joins TRBV19 to TRBJ1-2; D perhaps matches TRBD1 (6 bases). CDR1 is LNHDA, CDR2 SQIVND, per germline (reference sequence). The germline V and J ends were trimmed by 3 bases and 3 bases, with 14 bases remaining between them. The CDR3 has 15 amino acids. The CDR3 reads CASSIRTVAYYGYTF. CDR3 bases: TGTGCCAGTAGTATCCGGACAGTAGCCTACTATGGCTACACCTTC.

The chain links TRBV27 to TRBJ2-2; perhaps TRBD2 as D (5 bases). V lost 3 bases, J lost 3 bases, and 8 bases lay in between. Germline loops: CDR1 MNHEY, CDR2 SMNVEV (reference sequence). The CDR3 has 14 amino acids. The CDR3 spells CASSLGGYTGELFF. In DNA, the CDR3 is TGTGCCAGCAGTTTGGGCGGGTACACCGGGGAGCTGTTTTTT.

The chain links TRBV7-2 to TRBJ2-7, with TRBD1 matching 7 bases. CDR1 SGHTA and CDR2 FQGNSA come from the germline V gene. With 2 bases clipped from V and 1 base from J, the junction kept 5 bases outside the gene matches. The CDR3 contains 15 residues. This CDR3 reads CASSLTSGQSYEQYF. CDR3 bases: TGTGCCAGCAGCTTAACATCGGGACAGTCCTACGAGCAGTACTTC.

This chain joins TRBV6-5 and TRBJ1-1; 8 bases map to TRBD1. The J segment lost 3 bases and the V segment lost 8 bases, leaving 8 bases of the junction unmatched. The CDR3 has 14 residues. Germline V CDR1 and CDR2: MNHEY, SVGAGI. The DNA for the CDR3 is TGTGCCAGCGAATCAGGGGGCGCGTACACTGAAGCTTTCTTT. As protein: CASESGGAYTEAFF.

This clone was counted once. This chain links TRBV2 with TRBJ2-1; 8 nucleotides line up with TRBD2. V was pared by 8 bases and J by 5 bases, with 5 bases of the junction left unmatched. The germline V gene encodes CDR1 SNHLY and CDR2 FYNNEI. The CDR3 totals 13 residues. CDR3 DNA sequence: TGTGCCAGCCAAGCGGGAGTTCACAATGAGCAGTTCTTC. Protein: CASQAGVHNEQFF.

The chain is built from TRBV4-3 and TRBJ2-7, with TRBD1 matching 7 bases. The V and J ends lost 0 bases and 2 bases, in that order; junction bases with no gene match: 7. Germline-derived CDR1 and CDR2 are LGHNA and YSLEER. CDR3 length equals 16 residues. The DNA of the CDR3 is TGCGCCAGCAGCCAAGATATGACAGGGCTTACCTACGAGCAGTACTTC. This codes for CASSQDMTGLTYEQYF.

The chain recombines TRBV10-3 with TRBJ2-1; 11 bases match TRBD2. The junction had 4 bases not matched to a gene; V was cut back by 11 bases and J by 4 bases. The CDR3 runs to 13 residues. Germline CDR1 reads ENHRY; CDR2 reads SYGVKD. The CDR3: CAVGTSGYNEQFF. In DNA, the CDR3 is TGTGCCGTCGGGACTAGCGGATACAATGAGCAGTTCTTC.

This clone was seen a few times. The CDR3 DNA reads as TGTGCCAGCAGCCGGGGGGAGAGCGAGCAGTACTTC. It codes for CASSRGESEQYF. The J gene is TRBJ2-7, the V gene TRBV3-1 (or the pseudogene TRBV3-2); TRBD2 is a possible D gene (6 bases). CDR3 length equals 12 residues. Trimming took off 4 bases at V and 6 bases at J, with 10 bases between the two ends. Germline lookup yields CDR1 LGHDT and CDR2 YNNKEL (reference sequence).

This chain joins TRBV13 and TRBJ2-2; D uncertain. Germline CDR1 reads PRHDT; CDR2 reads FYEKMQ (reference sequence). Trimming took off 5 bases at V and 2 bases at J, with 15 bases between the two ends. The CDR3 spans 16 residues. CDR3: CASSRLSASNTGELFF. DNA for the CDR3: TGTGCCAGCAGCCGACTGTCGGCATCCAACACCGGGGAGCTGTTTTTT.

V gene TRBV27 combines with J gene TRBJ2-1; TRBD2 matches at 11 bases. Unmatched junction bases numbered 7, after V lost 5 bases and J lost 7 bases. This CDR3 contains 15 residues. The V gene's germline CDR1 is MNHEY and CDR2 SMNVEV (reference sequence). The CDR3 protein is CASSTSTSGSNEQFF. CDR3 in DNA: TGTGCCAGCAGTACGAGTACTAGCGGGAGTAATGAGCAGTTCTTC.

V is TRBV12-5 and J is TRBJ1-5, with 10 positions matching TRBD1. Germline V gives CDR1 LGHNT, CDR2 FRNRAP. J gave up 2 bases and V 6 bases, and 4 bases lay outside the gene matches. The CDR3 spans 15 residues. The CDR3 sequence is CASGSGTGGNQPQHF. The CDR3 DNA reads TGTGCTAGTGGAAGCGGGACAGGGGGCAATCAGCCCCAGCATTTT. Based on the CDR3 plus reference TRBV12-5 and TRBJ1-5, the full variable domain is DARVTQTPRHKVTEMGQEVTMRCQPILGHNTVFWYRQTMMQGLELLAYFRNRAPLDDSGMPKDRFSAEMPDATLATLKIQPSEPRDSAVYFCASGSGTGGNQPQHFGDGTRLSIL.

The sample holds a few counts of this clone. The chain combines TRBV6-5 with TRBJ2-2; D might be TRBD1 (6 bases). CDR1 is MNHEY and CDR2 is SVGAGI in the germline V gene. The CDR3 is 16 amino acids. The V end lost 4 bases, the J end lost 0 bases, and 12 bases lay between the germline ends. Here the CDR3 reads CASSFDRPANTGELFF. The CDR3, as DNA: TGTGCCAGCAGTTTCGACAGGCCCGCGAACACCGGGGAGCTGTTTTTT.

This clone turned up a few times. The chain employs TRBV6-5 and TRBJ1-1; D is unresolved. V was shortened by 6 bases and J by 4 bases, with 15 bases between the two germline ends. CDR1 is MNHEY and CDR2 is SVGAGI in the germline V gene. This CDR3 has 14 amino acids. In DNA, the CDR3 is TGTGCCAGCAGGTTGAGGCCCCCCCCCACTGAAGCTTTCTTT. Its translation: CASRLRPPPTEAFF.

The V and J genes are TRBV18 and TRBJ2-1, with 7 bases lining up with TRBD1. This CDR3 comprises 13 residues. The V segment lost 4 bases and the J segment 9 bases; nucleotides outside the gene matches: 6. Germline CDR1 KGHSH, CDR2 LQKENI. CDR3 region: CASSLLNRGEQFF. In DNA form, the CDR3 reads TGTGCCAGCTCACTACTTAACAGGGGTGAGCAGTTCTTC.

J is TRBJ1-5 and V is TRBV6-5, with 8 bases matching TRBD1. The length of the CDR3 is 14 residues. Losses at the gene ends were 7 bases for V and 6 bases for J; bases not matched to a gene: 8. Per the germline V gene, CDR1 is MNHEY and CDR2 is SVGAGI. In nucleotides, the CDR3 is TGTGCCAGCACCCTCGGACAGGGTAGTCAGCCCCAGCATTTT. Amino acid sequence: CASTLGQGSQPQHF.

The gene calls are TRBV9 and TRBJ1-6; the D is unclear. Germline V lookup: CDR1 SGDLS, CDR2 YYNGEE. Deletions cut 3 bases from V and 1 base from J, with 8 bases between. This CDR3 is 15 amino acids long. The CDR3 protein is CASSAGSSYNSPLHF. The CDR3 DNA sequence: TGTGCCAGCAGCGCCGGGAGTTCCTATAATTCACCCCTCCACTTT.

The CDR3 protein is CASSSDTTTDTQYF. DNA of the CDR3: TGCGCCAGCAGCTCAGACACCACCACAGATACGCAGTATTTT. V gene TRBV5-1 combines with J gene TRBJ2-3; D is undetermined. CDR1 is SGHRS and CDR2 is YFSETQ in the germline V gene. The V and J ends lost 3 bases and 2 bases respectively, with 10 bases between them. This CDR3 is built from 14 residues.

V gene TRBV18 combines with J gene TRBJ2-1, with TRBD2 matching over 12 bases. This CDR3 comprises 18 residues. V gave up 3 bases and J gave up 9 bases; unmatched junction bases: 15. CDR1 KGHSH and CDR2 LQKENI come from the germline V gene. The CDR3 sequence: CASSPLIPLAGGSVEQFF. The CDR3, as DNA: TGTGCCAGCTCACCCCTCATTCCTCTAGCGGGAGGGTCAGTTGAGCAGTTCTTC.

The chain recombines TRBV20-1 with TRBJ2-7; D is perhaps TRBD2 (6 bases). This CDR3 has 11 residues. In germline, CDR1 is DFQATT, CDR2 SNEGSKA (reference sequence). The germline V and J ends were trimmed by 6 bases and 2 bases, with 8 bases remaining between them. This CDR3 reads CSAGGTYEQYF. CDR3 nucleotide sequence: TGCAGTGCCGGGGGAACCTACGAGCAGTACTTC.

This clone was seen a few times. The V call is TRBV29-1, the J call TRBJ2-7; 9 nucleotides line up with TRBD1. The CDR3 runs to 14 residues. Germline CDR1 SQVTM, CDR2 ANQGSEA. With 3 bases clipped from V and 3 bases from J, the junction kept 6 bases outside the gene matches. CDR3 residues: CSVDNGQGNYEQYF. The CDR3 nucleotides read TGCAGCGTTGACAATGGACAGGGGAACTACGAGCAGTACTTC.